One sample yielded the 26 T cell receptor beta chains listed below, sequenced in a study of blood T cell repertoires in COVID-19. Libraries were prepared by immunoSEQ multiplex PCR; TCRdb keeps only in-frame clonotypes and omits some of them. The sample includes just over 150,000 clones, 92% seen only once; the top ten take approximately 4.8%. The sample was peripheral blood. The receptors shown here come from a man aged 30-40 years with COVID-19, enrolled during active disease.

This clone was found a few times. The chain uses TRBV19 and TRBJ1-1, with D perhaps TRBD1 (6 bases). The CDR3 contains 16 residues. Germline CDR1 and CDR2: LNHDA and SQIVND (reference sequence). V was shortened by 7 bases and J by 1 base, with 19 bases between the two germline ends. CDR3 region: CASNVQGRKANTEAFF. The CDR3 nucleotides read TGTGCCAGTAATGTGCAGGGGCGAAAGGCGAACACTGAAGCTTTCTTT.

J is TRBJ2-1 and V is TRBV4-2; D perhaps matches TRBD2 (6 bases). The V gene lost 1 base and the J gene lost 8 bases, with 21 bases spanning the gap. Per germline, CDR1 LGHNA and CDR2 YNFKEQ. CDR3 length equals 17 residues. Here the CDR3 reads CASSQVRSGAPVYEQFF. The CDR3 DNA reads TGTGCCAGCAGCCAAGTAAGATCGGGAGCCCCGGTGTATGAGCAGTTCTTC.

This chain links TRBV29-1 with TRBJ2-2, with D possibly being TRBD1 (6 bases). The CDR3 runs 16 residues. Germline-derived CDR1 and CDR2 are SQVTM and ANQGSEA. V shed 1 base and J shed 7 bases, with 19 bases lying between them. CDR3 amino acids: CSVEGDTGHYGGELFF. In DNA, the CDR3 is TGCAGCGTTGAAGGGGACACAGGACATTACGGCGGGGAGCTGTTTTTT.

This clone was seen a few times. The chain carries TRBV19 and TRBJ1-6; no reliable D call. Germline lookup yields CDR1 LNHDA and CDR2 SQIVND (reference sequence). This CDR3 spans 12 amino acids. Trimming took off 3 bases at V and 10 bases at J, with 7 bases between the two ends. In DNA, the CDR3 is TGTGCCAGTAGTATGGGTAGCTCACCCCTCCACTTT. Protein: CASSMGSSPLHF.

This rearrangement joins TRBV30 to TRBJ2-7, with 7 bases aligning to TRBD1. The CDR3 loop spans 12 amino acids. V was clipped by 4 bases and J by 6 bases; unmatched bases: 6. The germline CDR1 and CDR2 sequences are GTSNPN and SVGIG (reference sequence). This chain's CDR3 is CAWNPGQREQYF. CDR3 bases: TGTGCCTGGAACCCGGGACAGCGCGAGCAGTACTTC.

The gene calls are TRBV5-6 and TRBJ1-5; the match to TRBD1 covers 9 bases. From germline, CDR1 is SGHDT and CDR2 YYEEEE. J was trimmed by 2 bases and V by 5 bases; bases with no gene match: 8. The length of the CDR3 is 16 residues. CDR3 sequence (DNA): TGTGCCAGCAGTCAGGGGACAGGGTCCGGCAATCAGCCCCAGCATTTT. As protein: CASSQGTGSGNQPQHF.

The table lists this clone with a count of one. The genes are TRBV28 and TRBJ2-1; D is possibly TRBD2 (6 bases). This CDR3 region has 14 residues. The ends were cut back, 7 bases at V and 0 bases at J, with 10 bases in the middle. Germline V CDR1 and CDR2: MDHEN, SYDVKM. The CDR3, as DNA: TGTGCCAGCAAGTCCGGGAGCTCCTACAATGAGCAGTTCTTC. Protein sequence: CASKSGSSYNEQFF.

The CDR3: CASSYSRGHDTDTQYF. CDR3 DNA sequence: TGTGCCAGCAGTTACTCGAGGGGGCATGACACAGATACGCAGTATTTT. The genes are TRBV6-2 or TRBV6-3 and TRBJ2-3, with TRBD1 matching 7 bases. V lost 0 bases and J lost 2; bases outside the gene matches: 5. Germline-derived CDR1 and CDR2 are MNHEY and SVGEGT. The CDR3 is 16 residues long.

The chain combines TRBV7-3 with TRBJ2-3; D gene ambiguous. Trimming pared 5 bases from V and 2 bases from J, leaving 17 bases between. This CDR3 region has 16 residues. Germline V lookup: CDR1 SGHTA, CDR2 FQGTGA. The CDR3 DNA follows: TGTGCCAGCAGCCCGTCACCCGCGAGCTTCACAGATACGCAGTATTTT. Translating it yields CASSPSPASFTDTQYF.

This sequence joins TRBV7-2 and TRBJ1-6, with no clear D. The CDR3 sequence is 16 residues long. CDR1 is SGHTA, CDR2 FQGNSA, per germline. V was shortened by 2 bases and J by 0 bases, with 8 bases between the two germline ends. CDR3 DNA sequence: TGTGCCAGCAGCTTAAACCGGAGCTCCTATAATTCACCCCTCCACTTT. Protein: CASSLNRSSYNSPLHF.

The CDR3 here is CASSRERDRILYGYTF. Here the CDR3 DNA reads TGCGCCAGCAGCCGCGAGAGGGACAGAATCCTCTATGGCTACACCTTC. The chain couples TRBV4-3 to TRBJ1-2; 7 bases are a match to TRBD1. Germline V gene data show CDR1 as LGHNA and CDR2 as YSLEER. This CDR3 is 16 amino acids long. V lost 4 bases to trimming and J lost 4 bases; unmatched junction nucleotides: 12.

The chain is built from TRBV6-2 or TRBV6-3 and TRBJ2-1; D possibly corresponds to TRBD1 (5 bases). V lost 0 bases, J lost 3 bases, and 12 bases lay in between. The CDR3 covers 16 residues. Germline lookup yields CDR1 MNHEY and CDR2 SVGEGT. DNA of the CDR3: TGTGCCAGCAGTTACTCCGGTTACGGACACTACAATGAGCAGTTCTTC. This encodes CASSYSGYGHYNEQFF.

This clone was found once. The chain combines TRBV4-2 with TRBJ1-6; 7 bases are a match to TRBD1. Unmatched junction bases numbered 9, after V lost 0 bases and J lost 7 bases. Germline lookup yields CDR1 LGHNA and CDR2 YNFKEQ. This CDR3 has 17 residues. The CDR3 sequence is CASSQEAGTAENSPLHF. For the CDR3, the DNA is TGTGCCAGCAGCCAAGAGGCCGGGACAGCGGAAAATTCACCCCTCCACTTT.

The V gene is TRBV19, the J gene TRBJ2-1; 8 positions match TRBD2. The germline gives CDR1 LNHDA, CDR2 SQIVND (reference sequence). The J segment lost 4 bases and the V segment lost 6 bases, leaving 8 bases of the junction unmatched. There are 15 residues in the CDR3. The DNA for the CDR3 is TGTGCCAGTAGAATTGAACTAGCGGTATACAATGAGCAGTTCTTC. Its translation is CASRIELAVYNEQFF.

The chain has TRBV7-2 and TRBJ2-4, with D tentatively TRBD1 (6 bases). Per the germline V gene, CDR1 is SGHTA and CDR2 is FQGNSA. The V gene lost 5 bases and the J gene lost 5 bases, with 13 bases spanning the gap. There are 14 residues in the CDR3. The CDR3 reads CASSLGTSENIQYF. The CDR3 DNA reads TGTGCCAGCAGCCTAGGGACATCGGAAAACATTCAGTACTTC.

CDR3 sequence: CASSLVGGPSYEQYF. The CDR3 DNA reads TGTGCCAGCAGCTTAGTGGGGGGTCCCTCCTACGAGCAGTACTTC. The V gene is TRBV7-2, the J gene TRBJ2-7; TRBD2 is a possible D gene (6 bases). The CDR3 has 15 amino acids. The V and J ends lost 1 base and 0 bases respectively, with 10 bases between them. Germline CDR1 SGHTA, CDR2 FQGNSA.

The V gene is TRBV7-9, the J gene TRBJ2-2, with D possibly matching TRBD1 (6 bases). V was cut by 5 bases and J by 5 bases, with 12 bases left in between. The CDR3 spans 14 residues. CDR1 is SEHNR, CDR2 FQNEAQ, per germline (reference sequence). CDR3 DNA sequence: TGTGCCAGCAGCCAGCCCGACAGGACCGGGGAGCTGTTTTTT. Protein product: CASSQPDRTGELFF.

The V gene is TRBV6-1, the J gene TRBJ1-6, with D unresolved. V lost 3 bases to trimming and J lost 10 bases, with 7 bases between them. Germline lookup yields CDR1 MNHNS and CDR2 SASEGT. The CDR3 runs 12 residues. CDR3 loop: CASSDGVSPLHF. CDR3 coding DNA: TGTGCCAGCAGTGACGGGGTATCACCCCTCCACTTT.

The gene calls are TRBV19 and TRBJ2-3, with 9 bases that match TRBD1. The CDR3 loop spans 14 amino acids. Per the germline V gene, CDR1 is LNHDA and CDR2 is SQIVND (reference sequence). The V segment lost 6 bases and the J segment 3 bases; nucleotides outside the gene matches: 4. The CDR3 reads CASSGTGRTDTQYF. The CDR3, as DNA: TGTGCCAGTAGCGGGACAGGGAGGACAGATACGCAGTATTTT.

The chain combines TRBV19 with TRBJ1-5; D not resolved. V shed 1 base and J shed 0 bases, with 10 bases lying between them. CDR1 LNHDA and CDR2 SQIVND come from the germline V gene (reference sequence). The CDR3 is 16 amino acids. The CDR3 loop is CASSIGRRYSNQPQHF. For the CDR3, the DNA is TGTGCCAGTAGTATAGGGAGAAGATATAGCAATCAGCCCCAGCATTTT.

This sequence joins TRBV5-4 and TRBJ2-2; tentatively, D is TRBD2 (5 bases). The CDR3 has 12 amino acids. In germline, CDR1 is SGHNT, CDR2 YYREEE (reference sequence). With 4 bases removed from V and 6 bases from J, the gap between germline ends came to 7 bases. This chain's CDR3 is CASSEGSGELFF. The CDR3 DNA is TGTGCCAGCAGCGAGGGATCCGGGGAGCTGTTTTTT.

This clone has a single count. The chain employs TRBV19 and TRBJ1-2; possible D gene TRBD1, 6 bases. V was cut by 7 bases and J by 4 bases, with 16 bases left in between. Germline V gives CDR1 LNHDA, CDR2 SQIVND (reference sequence). The CDR3 covers 14 residues. This chain's CDR3 is CASTSGGLGYGYTF. The DNA for the CDR3 is TGTGCCAGTACCAGCGGGGGGCTCGGCTATGGCTACACCTTC.

The genes are TRBV7-2 and TRBJ2-3, with 11 bases fitting TRBD2. Looked up from germline, CDR1 is SGHTA and CDR2 is FQGNSA. The CDR3 extends over 17 amino acids. V trimming: 5 bases; J trimming: 3 bases; junction bases outside the gene matches: 10. DNA of the CDR3: TGTGCCAGCAGCCCAAGCGTTAGCGGGGGGGCAACAGATACGCAGTATTTT. Its translation is CASSPSVSGGATDTQYF.

The J gene is TRBJ1-1, the V gene TRBV3-1 (or the pseudogene TRBV3-2), with 7 bases matching TRBD1. V lost 3 bases and J lost 4; bases outside the gene matches: 5. The CDR3 covers 14 residues. CDR1 is LGHDT and CDR2 is YNNKEL in the germline V gene (reference sequence). The CDR3 reads CASSHGQVGTEAFF. DNA for the CDR3: TGTGCCAGCAGCCACGGACAGGTCGGCACTGAAGCTTTCTTT.

This chain links TRBV27 with TRBJ2-4, with unresolved D. CDR3 length: 13 residues. Germline V gene data show CDR1 as MNHEY and CDR2 as SMNVEV (reference sequence). V lost 6 bases to trimming and J lost 5 bases, with 11 bases between them. The CDR3 nucleotides are TGTGCCAGCAGCCTAGGCGGAGAAAACATTCAGTACTTC. Amino acids: CASSLGGENIQYF.

The chain recombines TRBV5-1 with TRBJ2-7; TRBD1 aligns across 7 bases. CDR1 SGHRS and CDR2 YFSETQ come from the germline V gene. Trimming cost V 5 bases and J 2 bases; bases outside gene matches: 7. The CDR3 sequence is 14 residues long. The CDR3 here is CASRETGSAYEQYF. The CDR3 bases are TGCGCCAGCAGGGAGACAGGGAGTGCCTACGAGCAGTACTTC. The complete variable domain, with remaining parts taken from reference TRBV5-1 and TRBJ2-7, reads KAGVTQTPRYLIKTRGQQVTLSCSPISGHRSVSWYQQTPGQGLQFLFEYFSETQRNKGNFPGRFSGRQFSNSRSEMNVSTLELGDSALYLCASRETGSAYEQYFGPGTRLTVT.